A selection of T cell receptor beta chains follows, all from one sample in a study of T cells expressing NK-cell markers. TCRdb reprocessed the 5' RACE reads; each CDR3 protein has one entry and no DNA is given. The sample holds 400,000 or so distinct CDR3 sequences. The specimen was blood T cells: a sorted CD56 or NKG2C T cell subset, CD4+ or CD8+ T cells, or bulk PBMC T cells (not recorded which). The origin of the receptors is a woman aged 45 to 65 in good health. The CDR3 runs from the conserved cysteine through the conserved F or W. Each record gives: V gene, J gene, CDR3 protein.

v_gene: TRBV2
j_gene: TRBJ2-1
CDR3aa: CASRTRVWRNNEQFF

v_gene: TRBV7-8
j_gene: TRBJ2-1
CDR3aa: CASSLVLKATGQFF

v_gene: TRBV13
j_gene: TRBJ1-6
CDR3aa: CASRDADSPLHF

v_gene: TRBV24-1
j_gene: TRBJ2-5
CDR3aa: CATSDFKTSGTRETQYF

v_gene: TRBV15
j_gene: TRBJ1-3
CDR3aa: CATSRDLTGSGNTIYF

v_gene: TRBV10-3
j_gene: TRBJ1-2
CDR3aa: CAIRPPSSGTSGYTF

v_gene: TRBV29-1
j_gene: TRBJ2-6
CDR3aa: CSVGSRAGANVLTF

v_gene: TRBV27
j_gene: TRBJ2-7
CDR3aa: CASSRTASIREQYF

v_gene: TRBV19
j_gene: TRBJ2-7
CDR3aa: CASSIGTGGDEQYF

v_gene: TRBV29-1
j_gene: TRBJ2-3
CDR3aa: CSVVWLAVADTQYF

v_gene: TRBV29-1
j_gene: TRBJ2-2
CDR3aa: CSVVVVGGDTGELFF

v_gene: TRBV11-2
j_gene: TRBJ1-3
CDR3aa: CASSLDLGTGKMSGNTIYF

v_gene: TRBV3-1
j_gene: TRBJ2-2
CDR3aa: CASRPSGTGELFF

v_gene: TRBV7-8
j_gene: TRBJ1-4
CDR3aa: CASTLGQSNEKLFF

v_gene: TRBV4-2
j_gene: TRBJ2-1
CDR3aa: CASRGGDEQFF

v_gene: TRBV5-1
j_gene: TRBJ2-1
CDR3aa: CASSFLAYNEQFF

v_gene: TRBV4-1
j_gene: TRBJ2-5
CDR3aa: CASSQDHGISVGTQYF

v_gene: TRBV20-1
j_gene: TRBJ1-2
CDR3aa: CSALDSNYGYTF

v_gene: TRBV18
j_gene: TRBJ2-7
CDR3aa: CASSPLGPGNPLFYEQYF

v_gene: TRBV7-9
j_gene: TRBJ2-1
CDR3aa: CASSPWTREQFF

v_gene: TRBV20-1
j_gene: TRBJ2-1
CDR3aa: CSVQRLAGVSEGNEQFF

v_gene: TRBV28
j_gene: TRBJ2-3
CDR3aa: CASSSTGEGTDTQYF

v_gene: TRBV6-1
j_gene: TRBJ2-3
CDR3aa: CASSESLGRDTQYF

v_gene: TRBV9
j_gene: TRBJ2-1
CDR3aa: CASSVGSGRAVYEQFF

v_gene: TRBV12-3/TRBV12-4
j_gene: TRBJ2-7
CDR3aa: CASSLTGATAEQYF

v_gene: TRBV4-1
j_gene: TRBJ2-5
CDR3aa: CASSQASGPQETQYF

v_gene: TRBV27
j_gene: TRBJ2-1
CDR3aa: CASRRTKLSYNEQFF

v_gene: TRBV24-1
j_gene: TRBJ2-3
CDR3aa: CATSDLGLAGASDTQYF

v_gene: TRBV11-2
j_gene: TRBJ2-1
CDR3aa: CASSSPLISSYNEQFF

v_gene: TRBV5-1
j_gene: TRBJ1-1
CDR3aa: CASSYNSWANTEAFF

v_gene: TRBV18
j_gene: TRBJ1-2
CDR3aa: CASSPFCRYTF

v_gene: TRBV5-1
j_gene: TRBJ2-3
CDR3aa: CASSSGQTFTDTQYF

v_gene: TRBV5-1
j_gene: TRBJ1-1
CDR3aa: CASSLEGTVFREAFF

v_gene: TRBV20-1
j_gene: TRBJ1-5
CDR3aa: CSARRGGGPNQPQHF

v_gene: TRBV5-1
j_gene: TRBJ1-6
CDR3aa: CASSSTSGTGYSPLHF

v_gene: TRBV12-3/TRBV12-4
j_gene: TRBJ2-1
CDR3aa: CASRDRALNEQFF

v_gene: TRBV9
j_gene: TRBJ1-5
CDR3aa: CASSAGQGIGNQPQHF

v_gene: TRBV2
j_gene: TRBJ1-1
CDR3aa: CASSEQAIQASTEAFF

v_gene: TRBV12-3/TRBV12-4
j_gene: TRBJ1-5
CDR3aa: CASSLVRQPQHF

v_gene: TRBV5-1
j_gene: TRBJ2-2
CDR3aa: CASSLIQLGTGELFF

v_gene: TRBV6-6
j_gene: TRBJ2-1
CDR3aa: CASSYNPPYNEQFF

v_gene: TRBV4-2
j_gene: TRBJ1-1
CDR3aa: CASSQVGRGPGTEAFF

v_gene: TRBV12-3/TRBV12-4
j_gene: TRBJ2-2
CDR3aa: CASSFRSSNNGELFF

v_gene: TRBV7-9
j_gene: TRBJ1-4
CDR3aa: CASSSGGGEEKLFF

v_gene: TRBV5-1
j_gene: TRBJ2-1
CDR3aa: CASSSVAGGPLNSEQFF

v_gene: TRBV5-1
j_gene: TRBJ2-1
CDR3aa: CASSLSPGGGYEQFF

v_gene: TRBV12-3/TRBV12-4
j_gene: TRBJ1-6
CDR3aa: CASSLFQGAGALHF

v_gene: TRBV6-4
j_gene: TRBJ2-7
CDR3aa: CASKGIKSAYEQYF

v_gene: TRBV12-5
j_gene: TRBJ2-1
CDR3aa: CASGLPNQVDEQFF

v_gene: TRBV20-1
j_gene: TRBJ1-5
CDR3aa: CSASVTSGAGQPQHF